This is a list of T cell receptor beta chains from one sample in a study of shared clonotypes between healthy human individuals. This table comes from immunoSEQ multiplex PCR, and its TCRdb copy is limited to in-frame clones, with some not included. The profile covers hundreds of thousands of clones, with more than 95% appearing a single time and about 0.057% taken by the ten largest. The sample comprised naive CD4+ T cells sorted from blood. The receptors here all came from a woman in her 30s in good health. CDR3s include the opening cysteine and the closing phenylalanine or tryptophan. Size values are once, few and many counts, or a class for expanded clones, and some rows have none.

TRBJ1-4 | - | TRBV7-9 | CASSLARHSGGEKLFF
TRBJ2-7 | - | TRBV25-1 | CASSELRSTAEQYF
TRBJ2-7 | - | TRBV7-9 | CASSLPGQGVLEQYF
TRBJ2-2 | - | TRBV11-2 | CASSLPWRGTGELFF
TRBJ1-2 | - | TRBV18 | CASSLSGNYGYTF
TRBJ2-6 | - | TRBV11-3 | CASSQQGASSGANVLTF
TRBJ2-3 | - | TRBV7-2 | CASSLGPEQYF
TRBJ1-5 | - | TRBV5-1 | CASSLTGDNQPQHF
TRBJ2-2 | - | TRBV21-1 | CASSKREAGAGELFF
TRBJ2-1 | - | TRBV6-1 | CASSGMLTSGSSNEQFF
TRBJ2-2 | - | TRBV6-5 | CASSYSVPNTGELFF
TRBJ2-7 | - | TRBV7-9 | CASSLTSGGTEQYF
TRBJ1-4 | - | TRBV5-1 | CASSLAGATNEKLFF
TRBJ2-1 | - | TRBV2 | CASRGTSGSNEQFF
TRBJ1-1 | - | TRBV6-1 | CASSEGDRAVAFF
TRBJ2-5 | - | TRBV29-1 | CSAHRGYQETQYF
TRBJ2-1 | - | TRBV28 | CASRSGDEQFF
TRBJ2-5 | - | TRBV7-9 | CASSPKNNQETQYF
TRBJ1-4 | - | TRBV18 | CASSHDRSGETNEKLFF
TRBJ2-4 | - | TRBV6-5 | CASRKGGGKNIQYF
TRBJ2-1 | - | TRBV7-6 | CASSFSGGSLHNEQFF
TRBJ1-1 | once | TRBV7-2 | CASSFQRDTEAFF
TRBJ1-1 | once | TRBV19 | CASSENRGSAAFF
TRBJ1-1 | - | TRBV10-2 | CASSEQGTNTEAFF
TRBJ2-3 | once | TRBV5-4 | CASSSGLAPLTDTQYF
TRBJ2-7 | - | TRBV30 | CAWSRPFGTSGRADYEQYF
TRBJ1-4 | - | TRBV28 | CASSLYSNEKLFF
TRBJ1-1 | - | TRBV10-1 | CASTSSMNTEAFF
TRBJ2-1 | once | TRBV5-4 | CASSVGREPYNEQFF
TRBJ2-3 | - | TRBV5-4 | CASSLETSGRIGTDTQYF
TRBJ2-1 | - | TRBV11-2 | CASSLRLVDEQFF